A single sample gave rise to the 9 T cell receptor beta chains below, sequenced in a study of a mutant IDH1 vaccine in newly diagnosed glioma. Produced via immunoSEQ multiplex PCR; TCRdb's table is partial and in-frame only. The table lists about 66,000 clones, 80% to 90% of them singletons. Specified time point: baseline, week 1 (first vaccination visit). Indicated treatment: pre-vaccination baseline after standard-of-care therapy. The sequencing used PBMCs, collected from a glioma patient treated with radiotherapy, temozolomide or both. All receptors come from a man under 40 with glioma.

This clone has a single count. The junction departs from germline at one end; a sequencing error may be responsible. The chain is built from TRBV2 and TRBJ2-7; possible D gene TRBD1, 5 bases. This CDR3 region has 12 residues. Germline CDR1 and CDR2: SNHLY and FYNNEI. CDR3 DNA: TGTGCCAGCATCCAAGAAGGGGCTAGACTCGCCTTC. Amino acid sequence: CASIQEGARLAF. The full variable domain, in which reference TRBV2 and TRBJ2-7 provide the parts outside the CDR3, is EPEVTQTPSHQVTQMGQEVILRCVPISNHLYFYWYRQILGQKVEFLVSFYNNEISEKSEIFDDQFSVERPDGSNFTLKIRSTKLEDSAMYFCASIQEGARLAFGPGTRLTVT.

V is TRBV5-1 and J is TRBJ1-2; 7 nucleotides line up with TRBD1. Looked up from germline, CDR1 is SGHRS and CDR2 is YFSETQ. The CDR3 runs to 14 residues. Trimming took 7 bases from V and 1 from J; bases not matched to a gene: 7. CDR3 DNA: TGCGCCAGCCGAGTACAGGGGATTAACTATGGCTACACCTTC. Translated, it gives CASRVQGINYGYTF.

The chain combines TRBV4-1 with TRBJ1-1, with a weak D call TRBD1 (5 bases). Germline CDR1 and CDR2: MGHRA and YSYEKL. Trimming stripped 4 bases from V and 0 bases from J, with 12 bases between. CDR3 size: 15 residues. For the CDR3, the DNA is TGCGCCAGCAGCCGCGGGGGAGACATGAACACTGAAGCTTTCTTT. This encodes CASSRGGDMNTEAFF.

The chain carries TRBV5-1 and TRBJ2-4, with D unclear. The germline V and J ends were trimmed by 5 bases and 8 bases, with 14 bases remaining between them. This CDR3 has 13 residues. Germline CDR1 and CDR2: SGHRS and YFSETQ. CDR3 protein: CASRFSGKDIQYF. In DNA, the CDR3 is TGCGCCAGCAGGTTCAGTGGAAAAGACATTCAGTACTTC.

The CDR3 reads CASSNPGASAYEQYF. CDR3 sequence (DNA): TGTGCCAGTAGTAATCCGGGCGCATCGGCCTACGAGCAGTACTTC. The rearrangement joins TRBV19 to TRBJ2-7; D call uncertain. The CDR3 extends over 15 amino acids. Trimming shortened V by 4 bases and J by 2 bases, and 15 bases separated the two germline ends. Germline values: CDR1 LNHDA, CDR2 SQIVND (reference sequence).

V and J are TRBV5-4 and TRBJ2-1; D tentatively fits TRBD1 or TRBD2 (5 bases each). V was clipped by 4 bases and J by 6 bases, with 14 bases between them. The length of the CDR3 is 14 residues. CDR1 is SGHNT and CDR2 is YYREEE in the germline V gene (reference sequence). CDR3 DNA: TGTGCCAGCAGCGACGGGACGCACATCAATGAGCAGTTCTTC. Its protein product is CASSDGTHINEQFF.

A single count supports this clone. This chain uses TRBV2 with TRBJ2-2; tentatively, D is TRBD2 (5 bases). The germline CDR1 and CDR2 sequences are SNHLY and FYNNEI. V was clipped by 8 bases and J by 1 base, with 14 bases between them. The CDR3 has 15 amino acids. The CDR3 sequence is CASQIRRGNTGELFF. The CDR3 nucleotides read TGTGCCAGCCAGATAAGACGGGGGAACACCGGGGAGCTGTTTTTT.

This clone was observed a few times. The rearrangement links TRBV19 to TRBJ1-5, with a tentative D call TRBD1 (6 bases). Trimming stripped 8 bases from V and 4 bases from J, with 15 bases between. This CDR3 is built from 14 residues. CDR1 and CDR2 (germline): LNHDA, SQIVND (reference sequence). The CDR3 DNA reads as TGTGCCAGTGGTTCGACAGGCGGAAATCAGCCCCAGCATTTT. It specifies CASGSTGGNQPQHF.

The rearrangement links TRBV7-8 to TRBJ2-3; 7 nucleotides line up with TRBD1. The CDR3 has 15 residues. V gave up 1 base and J gave up 4 bases; unmatched junction bases: 5. Germline CDR1 reads SGHVS; CDR2 reads FQNEAQ. The CDR3 region has the DNA TGTGCCAGCAGCTTAGTGACAGGGAAGGCAGATACGCAGTATTTT. Its protein product is CASSLVTGKADTQYF.